This T cell receptor beta chain was recorded in a study of blood T cell repertoires in COVID-19. Study context: Sources were T cells, B-cell-depleted T cells, or PBMCs; the material itself was cDNA or gDNA.

In assigning cohorts, the study relied on participant-reported clinical history. Trimming took 1 base from V and 3 from J; bases not matched to a gene: 3. The CDR3 is made up of 15 amino acids. CDR1 LGHNA and CDR2 YSLEER come from the germline V gene. The assay was immunoSEQ multiplex PCR, and TCRdb's table has in-frame clones only and misses some. This table holds around 300,000 clones, about 87% found once. J is TRBJ2-1 and V is TRBV4-3; 7 positions match TRBD1. The TCR was taken from a woman aged 25-40 years who had recovered from COVID-19. The material sequenced was PBMCs or T cells enriched from blood (not recorded which). CDR3 amino acids: CASSQAGTVYNEQFF. The CDR3 DNA is TGCGCCAGCAGCCAAGCCGGGACAGTCTACAATGAGCAGTTCTTC.